The table lists the clone carrying this T cell receptor beta chain with many counts. V was cut by 3 bases and J by 4 bases, with 16 bases left in between. This CDR3 has 14 amino acids. CDR1 and CDR2 (germline): DFQATT, SNEGSKA (reference sequence). RNA transcripts were the source from which TCR beta CDR3 regions were amplified. A first-round RT-PCR used HTBI primers, followed by a second-round multiplex PCR. TCRdb recomputed calls from the multiplex PCR reads with MiXCR, one row per CDR3 protein. This table holds fewer than 350,000 distinct CDR3 sequences, 15% to 20% found once. The data belong to a study of Graves' ophthalmopathy and Graves' hyperthyroidism.

The rearrangement links TRBV20-1 to TRBJ2-7; D gene unclear. What was sequenced was peripheral blood. This clonotype was sampled from an adult man with Graves' ophthalmopathy. The CDR3 DNA follows: TGCAGTGCTAGTATTCCCGGAGTGGGTTACGAGCAGTACTTC. Its protein product is CSASIPGVGYEQYF.